The 18 T cell receptor beta chains below were found in one sample sequenced in a study of read filtering for tumor transcriptome and immune sequencing. This library used roughly 370 ng RNA and molecular barcoded adaptors spanning alpha/delta and beta/gamma chains. MiXCR, run by TCRdb on the reads, gives a single entry per CDR3 protein. The sample lists roughly 69,000 distinct CDR3 sequences, around 13% seen once, with under 55% in the top ten. Material: a population of CD138-negative cells sorted from bone marrow. The receptors were sampled from a donor aged 40 or older with multiple myeloma.

Details on this clonotype: A much more abundant neighbour one base away suggests this may be a read error. The CDR3 ends on some other residue instead of the conserved phenylalanine or tryptophan, so this is likely a read error. V and J are TRBV7-2 and TRBJ2-2; perhaps TRBD2 as D (6 bases). CDR1 and CDR2 (germline): SGHTA, FQGNSA. With 6 bases removed from V and 4 bases from J, the gap between germline ends came to 12 bases. The CDR3 consists of 14 residues. The CDR3 loop is CASRRDFRTGELFS. The CDR3 DNA reads TGTGCCAGCAGAAGGGACTTCCGCACCGGGGAGCTGTTTTCT.

With regard to this clonotype: This clone may be a read error of a much larger clone one base away. The rearrangement uses TRBV6-2 or TRBV6-3 and TRBJ2-1, with unresolved D. The germline CDR1 and CDR2 sequences are MNHEY and SVGEGT. CDR3 length: 14 residues. The CDR3 bases are TGTGCCAGCAGTTACGGGCAGTCCTACAATGGGCAGTTCTTC. The encoded protein is CASSYGQSYNGQFF.

The gene calls are TRBV5-6 and TRBJ2-3; unclear D gene. The CDR3 runs to 13 residues. Trimming took off 2 bases at V and 3 bases at J, with 7 bases between the two ends. CDR1 and CDR2 from the germline V gene are SGHDT and YYEEEE. This chain's CDR3 is CASSFQLTDTQYF. CDR3 coding DNA: TGTGCCAGCAGCTTTCAACTGACAGATACGCAGTATTTT.

This clonotype was observed many times. The V and J genes are TRBV11-2 and TRBJ2-6; 8 nucleotides align to TRBD1. The CDR3 runs to 15 residues. Per germline, CDR1 SGHAT and CDR2 FQNNGV. The trim removed 3 bases at V and 2 bases at J, leaving 0 bases unmatched. CDR3 nucleotide sequence: TGTGCCAGCAGCTTGGACAGGGCTGGGGCCAACGTCCTGACTTTC. It specifies CASSLDRAGANVLTF.

The genes are TRBV28 and TRBJ2-7; D remains ambiguous. V was trimmed by 5 bases and J by 2 bases, leaving 13 bases between them. The CDR3 runs to 14 residues. CDR1 and CDR2 from the germline V gene are MDHEN and SYDVKM. CDR3 sequence: CASSPPGDPYEQYF. The CDR3 DNA sequence: TGTGCCAGCAGTCCCCCAGGAGATCCCTACGAGCAGTACTTC.

This clonotype was recorded at least ten times. V is TRBV20-1 and J is TRBJ2-1; D might be TRBD2 (5 bases). Germline V gene lookup returns CDR1 DFQATT and CDR2 SNEGSKA (reference sequence). The V end lost 6 bases, the J end lost 8 bases, and 20 bases lay between the germline ends. The CDR3 totals 14 residues. In nucleotides, the CDR3 is TGCAGTGCCAAACCGGGAACACCAATCCATGAGCAGTTCTTC. Translation: CSAKPGTPIHEQFF.

This clonotype was observed at least ten times. This chain joins TRBV20-1 and TRBJ2-2; no definite D call. This CDR3 has 15 amino acids. CDR1 is DFQATT and CDR2 is SNEGSKA in the germline V gene (reference sequence). V was shortened by 1 base and J by 1 base, with 10 bases between the two germline ends. The DNA for the CDR3 is TGCAGTGCTAGAGTGGCCTTAATGAACACCGGGGAGCTGTTTTTT. Amino acids: CSARVALMNTGELFF.

This clonotype appeared many times. The chain carries TRBV5-1 and TRBJ2-1; the D is unclear. Germline V gives CDR1 SGHRS, CDR2 YFSETQ. This CDR3 spans 15 amino acids. V was pared by 5 bases and J by 6 bases, with 18 bases between. CDR3 region: CASRLSLTPTNEQFF. CDR3 nucleotides: TGCGCCAGCAGGTTGAGCCTCACCCCAACCAATGAGCAGTTCTTC. Supplemented by reference TRBV5-1 and TRBJ2-1, the full variable domain reads KAGVTQTPRYLIKTRGQQVTLSCSPISGHRSVSWYQQTPGQGLQFLFEYFSETQRNKGNFPGRFSGRQFSNSRSEMNVSTLELGDSALYLCASRLSLTPTNEQFFGPGTRLTVL.

This clonotype was found many times. The gene calls are TRBV6-6 and TRBJ2-7, with D tentatively TRBD2 (6 bases). V lost 0 bases, J lost 2 bases, and 17 bases lay in between. Germline V gene data show CDR1 as MNHNY and CDR2 as SVGAGI (reference sequence). CDR3 length: 17 residues. In DNA, the CDR3 is TGTGCCAGCAGTTACTCAGGGGACTCTCGACGAGCCTACGAGCAGTACTTC. It codes for CASSYSGDSRRAYEQYF.

Regarding this clonotype: This may arise from a read error, as a much more abundant clone is one base away. This chain's CDR3 is CASRGDFFYEQYF. The CDR3 DNA reads TGTGCCAGCAGGGGAGACTTTTTCTACGAGCAGTACTTC. This sequence joins TRBV7-9 and TRBJ2-7, with D perhaps TRBD2 (5 bases). From germline, CDR1 is SEHNR and CDR2 FQNEAQ (reference sequence). The CDR3 spans 13 residues. The V and J ends lost 6 bases and 3 bases respectively, with 12 bases between them.

This clonotype was seen repeatedly, ten times or more. This rearrangement joins TRBV7-8 to TRBJ2-7; TRBD2 agrees at 8 bases. The CDR3 loop spans 15 amino acids. Trimming cost V 2 bases and J 5 bases; bases outside gene matches: 8. Looked up from germline, CDR1 is SGHVS and CDR2 is FQNEAQ. CDR3 residues: CASSLLAGPEHEQYF. The DNA of the CDR3 is TGTGCCAGCAGCTTATTAGCGGGACCAGAACACGAGCAGTACTTC.

The chain recombines TRBV19 with TRBJ1-5; D remains unclear. This CDR3 comprises 16 residues. Germline CDR1 reads LNHDA; CDR2 reads SQIVND (reference sequence). The V end was cut by 0 bases, the J end by 0 bases, with 9 bases between. The CDR3 DNA reads TGTGCCAGTAGTATAGAGTACAGCAATAGCAATCAGCCCCAGCATTTT. Encoded protein: CASSIEYSNSNQPQHF.

On this clonotype: One base away lies a much larger clone, so this may be a sequencing read error. The chain has TRBV14 and TRBJ2-1; 11 nucleotides match TRBD2. This CDR3 contains 20 residues. Germline CDR1 is SGHDN and CDR2 is FVKESK. After removal of 4 bases from V and 2 bases from J, the junction contained 16 bases not matched to a gene. The CDR3 DNA reads as TGTGCCAGCAGCCGGCTGGGTAGGACGACTAGCGGGGTCCCCTACAATGAGCAGTTCTTC. Residues: CASSRLGRTTSGVPYNEQFF.

This clonotype occurred many times. V and J are TRBV20-1 and TRBJ2-7, with 9 bases matching TRBD1. V shed 3 bases and J 2 bases; nucleotides not matched to a gene: 5. The CDR3 totals 14 residues. The germline V gene has CDR1 DFQATT and CDR2 SNEGSKA (reference sequence). CDR3 loop: CSARGQGVPYEQYF. CDR3 coding DNA: TGCAGTGCTAGGGGACAGGGAGTTCCCTACGAGCAGTACTTC.

In its sample, this clonotype was seen many times. The chain is built from TRBV27 and TRBJ2-1, with 8 bases lining up with TRBD1. The CDR3 has 15 residues. With 2 bases clipped from V and 9 bases from J, the junction kept 9 bases outside the gene matches. The germline gives CDR1 MNHEY, CDR2 SMNVEV (reference sequence). DNA for the CDR3: TGTGCCAGCAGTTTAGGCACTGGACAGGGCGGTGAGCAGTTCTTC. It yields the protein CASSLGTGQGGEQFF.

This clonotype showed up many times. The rearrangement joins TRBV24-1 to TRBJ2-1; D unresolved. V was cut by 2 bases and J by 8 bases, with 21 bases left in between. The CDR3 extends over 17 amino acids. Germline V CDR1 and CDR2: KGHDR, SFDVKD. CDR3 in DNA: TGTGCCACCAGTGATTCTGCACGGCGATCCTTTGCGGATGAGCAGTTCTTC. Its protein product is CATSDSARRSFADEQFF.

A remark on this clonotype: A much more abundant neighbour one base away suggests this may be a read error. Here the CDR3 reads CASSGSTSGRRRNQEAQYF. The CDR3 DNA sequence: TGTGCCAGCAGCGGATCGACTAGCGGGAGGCGGCGGAACCAAGAGGCCCAGTACTTC. The chain recombines TRBV3-1 with TRBJ2-5, with TRBD2 identical over 13 bases. This CDR3 contains 19 residues. Germline CDR1 is LGHDT and CDR2 is YNNKEL (reference sequence).

This clonotype was detected many times. The rearrangement links TRBV27 to TRBJ2-6; D not resolved. V lost 3 bases to trimming and J lost 4 bases, with 10 bases between them. The CDR3 totals 15 residues. CDR1 MNHEY and CDR2 SMNVEV come from the germline V gene (reference sequence). The CDR3 region is CASSLSRHGANVLTF. In DNA form, the CDR3 reads TGTGCCAGCAGTTTGTCTCGGCACGGGGCCAACGTCCTGACTTTC.